The 13 T cell receptor beta chains below come from one sample, sequenced in a study of blood T cell repertoires in COVID-19. Sequenced by immunoSEQ multiplex PCR; TCRdb stores in-frame clones only, minus some. This table holds about 280,000 clones, approximately 85% found once. The sequenced material came from PBMCs or T cells enriched from blood (not recorded which). These receptors came from a woman in her twenties or thirties who had recovered from COVID-19.

This chain joins TRBV30 and TRBJ2-1, with 10 bases that match TRBD2. Trimming removed 2 bases from V and 5 bases from J; junction bases left unmatched: 3. Germline CDR1 is GTSNPN and CDR2 is SVGIG (reference sequence). The CDR3 is 14 amino acids. The CDR3 sequence: CAWSSLAGDNEQFF. As DNA, the CDR3 is TGTGCCTGGAGTTCCCTAGCGGGAGACAATGAGCAGTTCTTC.

The rearrangement links TRBV7-2 to TRBJ2-3; D call uncertain. The V end lost 1 base, the J end lost 1 base, and 6 bases lay between the germline ends. This CDR3 contains 14 residues. Germline-derived CDR1 and CDR2 are SGHTA and FQGNSA. The CDR3 loop is CASSLDQGTDTQYF. The CDR3 bases are TGTGCCAGCAGCTTAGACCAGGGCACAGATACGCAGTATTTT.

V and J are TRBV24-1 and TRBJ2-5; 7 bases line up with TRBD1. Germline CDR1 reads KGHDR; CDR2 reads SFDVKD. V lost 2 bases and J lost 1; bases outside the gene matches: 6. CDR3 size: 16 residues. The CDR3 DNA reads as TGTGCCACCAGTGATTCAGGGGGAAATGTCCAAGAGACCCAGTACTTC. It codes for CATSDSGGNVQETQYF.

The chain links TRBV7-9 to TRBJ2-1, with 8 bases matching TRBD2. The germline V gene has CDR1 SEHNR and CDR2 FQNEAQ (reference sequence). Losses at the gene ends were 6 bases for V and 3 bases for J; bases not matched to a gene: 13. The CDR3 runs to 17 residues. The CDR3 DNA is TGTGCCAGCAGACACCCAACCGGGAGGGACGGCTACAATGAGCAGTTCTTC. Translated: CASRHPTGRDGYNEQFF.

The gene calls are TRBV24-1 and TRBJ1-2; no definite D call. V lost 1 base to trimming and J lost 2 bases, with 7 bases between them. CDR1 and CDR2 from the germline V gene are KGHDR and SFDVKD. This CDR3 spans 14 amino acids. CDR3 in DNA: TGTGCCACCAGTGATTTTGCCCAGAACTATGGCTACACCTTC. Amino acid sequence: CATSDFAQNYGYTF.

The chain employs TRBV5-4 and TRBJ2-5, with D hard to call. Germline V gene sequence: CDR1 SGHNT, CDR2 YYREEE (reference sequence). The ends were cut back, 0 bases at V and 1 base at J, with 4 bases in the middle. This CDR3 comprises 13 residues. This chain's CDR3 is CASSLVAQETQYF. CDR3 nucleotide sequence: TGTGCCAGCAGCTTGGTGGCCCAAGAGACCCAGTACTTC.

This chain uses TRBV10-1 with TRBJ2-1; D gene unclear. CDR3 length equals 15 residues. With 0 bases removed from V and 8 bases from J, the gap between germline ends came to 14 bases. Germline CDR1 reads WNHNN; CDR2 reads SYGVQD (reference sequence). This chain's CDR3 is CASSESIWASDEQFF. CDR3 nucleotides: TGCGCCAGCAGTGAGTCGATCTGGGCATCCGATGAGCAGTTCTTC.

This clone was seen more than once but under ten times. V and J are TRBV5-1 and TRBJ1-2; 9 positions match TRBD1. This CDR3 region has 18 residues. Trimming removed 4 bases from V and 7 bases from J; junction bases left unmatched: 20. Looked up from germline, CDR1 is SGHRS and CDR2 is YFSETQ. DNA for the CDR3: TGCGCCAGCAGCGATACACAGGGGGCGCTTCGGTCTAGAAGTGGCTACACCTTC. Protein: CASSDTQGALRSRSGYTF.

A few counts support this clone. The J gene is TRBJ1-1, the V gene TRBV3-1 (or the pseudogene TRBV3-2), with no clear D. The CDR3 runs to 13 residues. The ends were cut back, 4 bases at V and 2 bases at J, with 8 bases in the middle. Germline values: CDR1 LGHDT, CDR2 YNNKEL (reference sequence). CDR3 in amino acids: CASSPEENTEAFF. In nucleotides, the CDR3 is TGTGCCAGCAGCCCCGAGGAAAACACTGAAGCTTTCTTT.

V and J are TRBV18 and TRBJ2-2, with 11 bases identical to TRBD2. V shed 4 bases and J 7 bases; nucleotides not matched to a gene: 8. The CDR3 sequence is 16 residues long. From germline, CDR1 is KGHSH and CDR2 LQKENI. The chain's CDR3 is CASSLLAGATGGELFF. The CDR3 coding sequence is TGTGCCAGCTCACTACTAGCGGGGGCTACCGGCGGGGAGCTGTTTTTT.

The sample holds one count of this clone. The chain carries TRBV11-3 and TRBJ2-7; the D is unclear. This CDR3 spans 15 amino acids. Germline CDR1 SGHNT, CDR2 YENEEA. Trimming removed 1 base from V and 3 bases from J, with 13 bases in between. CDR3 sequence reads: CASSLGVSALYEQYF. The CDR3 coding sequence is TGTGCCAGCAGCTTAGGAGTGTCCGCGCTCTACGAGCAGTACTTC.

The chain carries TRBV7-9 and TRBJ1-1; D possibly corresponds to TRBD1 (5 bases). This CDR3 region has 14 residues. The germline V and J ends were trimmed by 5 bases and 0 bases, with 10 bases remaining between them. Per germline, CDR1 SEHNR and CDR2 FQNEAQ (reference sequence). This CDR3 reads CASSPGQMNTEAFF. The CDR3, as DNA: TGTGCCAGCAGCCCCGGACAAATGAACACTGAAGCTTTCTTT.

This chain connects TRBV20-1 to TRBJ2-7, with D possibly being TRBD1 (6 bases). Trimming cost V 3 bases and J 4 bases, with 16 bases left between them. The CDR3 spans 14 residues. Germline V CDR1 and CDR2: DFQATT, SNEGSKA (reference sequence). CDR3 sequence: CSASFRRQAYEQYF. The CDR3, as DNA: TGCAGTGCTAGTTTTCGTAGACAGGCTTACGAGCAGTACTTC.